A selection of T cell receptor beta chains follows, all from one sample in a study of T-cell memory formation after mild COVID-19. TCRdb ran MiXCR on the 5' RACE reads and lists one entry per CDR3 protein. The sample contains around 390,000 distinct CDR3 sequences, 15% to 20% of which appear only once. Sequencing was performed on PBMCs or a T cell subset sorted from them (not recorded which). These receptors originate from a man between 18 and 35 years old who had mild COVID-19 (a few samples of this study predate the infection). Cell type and time point are not known. CDR3s include the opening cysteine and the closing phenylalanine or tryptophan. A D gene is named only where the DNA matches it firmly. Clone sizes are given selectively: once, few, many, or a class where the clone is expanded.

abundance: NA
j_gene: TRBJ2-3
d_gene: NA
v_gene: TRBV5-1
CDR3nt: TGCGCCAGCAGTGACGGGCCTAGCACAGATACGCAGTATTTT
CDR3aa: CASSDGPSTDTQYF

abundance: NA
j_gene: TRBJ2-1
d_gene: NA
v_gene: TRBV12-5
CDR3nt: TGTGCTAGTGGGACCGGGATGCCCTACAATGAGCAGTTCTTC
CDR3aa: CASGTGMPYNEQFF

abundance: NA
j_gene: TRBJ1-5
d_gene: TRBD1
v_gene: TRBV2
CDR3nt: TGTGCCAGCAGTGCACAGGGGGCTAATCAGCCCCAGCATTTT
CDR3aa: CASSAQGANQPQHF

abundance: few
j_gene: TRBJ2-2
d_gene: TRBD1
v_gene: TRBV7-6
CDR3nt: TGTGCCAGCAGCTTAGGGACAGGCGCCGGGGAGCTGTTTTTT
CDR3aa: CASSLGTGAGELFF

abundance: few
j_gene: TRBJ1-5
d_gene: NA
v_gene: TRBV7-2
CDR3nt: TGTGCCAGCAGCTTTACAGATGATAGCAATCAGCCCCAGCATTTT
CDR3aa: CASSFTDDSNQPQHF

abundance: few
j_gene: TRBJ1-1
d_gene: NA
v_gene: TRBV9
CDR3nt: TGTGCCAGCAGCGAGGACGGGGGAATAAATGAAGCTTTCTTT
CDR3aa: CASSEDGGINEAFF

abundance: few
j_gene: TRBJ2-7
d_gene: TRBD1
v_gene: TRBV18
CDR3nt: TGTGCCAGCTCACAGACGACAGGGAGCTCCTACGAGCAGTACTTC
CDR3aa: CASSQTTGSSYEQYF

abundance: many
j_gene: TRBJ1-2
d_gene: NA
v_gene: TRBV7-2
CDR3nt: TGTGCCAGCAGCCTTGATTCCCGCGGCTACACCTTC
CDR3aa: CASSLDSRGYTF

abundance: few
j_gene: TRBJ2-4
d_gene: TRBD1
v_gene: TRBV7-9
CDR3nt: TGTGCCAGCAGCTTAGAACAGGGGCAAAACATTCAGTACTTC
CDR3aa: CASSLEQGQNIQYF

abundance: NA
j_gene: TRBJ2-4
d_gene: NA
v_gene: TRBV9
CDR3nt: TGTGCCGCCCGAGGGGGGATAAACATTCAGTACTTC
CDR3aa: CAARGGINIQYF

abundance: NA
j_gene: TRBJ2-5
d_gene: NA
v_gene: TRBV4-1
CDR3nt: TGCGCCAGCAGCCAAGAGGACAGTCTGCAAGAGACCCAGTACTTC
CDR3aa: CASSQEDSLQETQYF

abundance: few
j_gene: TRBJ2-7
d_gene: NA
v_gene: TRBV6-5
CDR3nt: TGTGCCAGCAGTTACCGCGGGGGCAGCGAGCAGTACTTC
CDR3aa: CASSYRGGSEQYF

abundance: few
j_gene: TRBJ1-6
d_gene: NA
v_gene: TRBV7-2
CDR3nt: TGTGCCAGCAGCTTAGACGCCGGGGCCCTCCACTTT
CDR3aa: CASSLDAGALHF

abundance: few
j_gene: TRBJ2-3
d_gene: NA
v_gene: TRBV5-1
CDR3nt: TGCGCCAGCAGCGTGGACTCCAGCACAGATACGCAGTATTTT
CDR3aa: CASSVDSSTDTQYF

abundance: NA
j_gene: TRBJ1-4
d_gene: TRBD1
v_gene: TRBV28
CDR3nt: TGTGCCAGCAGTTTACAGGGGGCTTTTGAAAAACTGTTTTTT
CDR3aa: CASSLQGAFEKLFF

abundance: few
j_gene: TRBJ1-5
d_gene: NA
v_gene: TRBV6-1
CDR3nt: TGTGCCAGCAAGCCTGGGGTTGTCCAGCCCCAGCATTTT
CDR3aa: CASKPGVVQPQHF

abundance: NA
j_gene: TRBJ1-1
d_gene: NA
v_gene: TRBV5-1
CDR3nt: TGCGCCAGCAGCCGAGTGGGGCGCACTGAAGCTTTCTTT
CDR3aa: CASSRVGRTEAFF

abundance: few
j_gene: TRBJ2-2
d_gene: TRBD2
v_gene: TRBV5-4
CDR3nt: TGTGCCTCCGAGCGGGGGGGCCTTGGGACCGGGGAGCTGTTTTTT
CDR3aa: CASERGGLGTGELFF

abundance: few
j_gene: TRBJ2-1
d_gene: TRBD2
v_gene: TRBV7-3
CDR3nt: TGTGCCAGCAGCTCCTCAGTACGGGGGGGCCAGTTCGATGCGACCGAGCAGTTCTTC
CDR3aa: CASSSSVRGGQFDATEQFF

abundance: few
j_gene: TRBJ2-5
d_gene: TRBD2
v_gene: TRBV7-7
CDR3nt: TGTGCCAGCAGCTTAGCTCACGGGGGGGAGACCCAGTACTTC
CDR3aa: CASSLAHGGETQYF

abundance: few
j_gene: TRBJ2-5
d_gene: TRBD2
v_gene: TRBV11-2
CDR3nt: TGTGCCAGCAGCCTCCAGGGACTAGCGGGGGCGGAGACCCAGTACTTC
CDR3aa: CASSLQGLAGAETQYF

abundance: few
j_gene: TRBJ2-7
d_gene: NA
v_gene: TRBV7-2
CDR3nt: TGTGCCAGCAGCGCAAGCGGGCTTTCCTACGAGCAGTACTTC
CDR3aa: CASSASGLSYEQYF

abundance: NA
j_gene: TRBJ2-2
d_gene: NA
v_gene: TRBV12-3/TRBV12-4
CDR3nt: TGTGCCAGCGGGGGGGCCTTGGCCGGGGAGCTGTTTTTT
CDR3aa: CASGGALAGELFF

abundance: NA
j_gene: TRBJ1-4
d_gene: TRBD1
v_gene: TRBV6-5
CDR3nt: TGTGCCAGCAGTAGTTCCGGGACAGGGCATGAAAAACTGTTTTTT
CDR3aa: CASSSSGTGHEKLFF

abundance: few
j_gene: TRBJ1-2
d_gene: TRBD1
v_gene: TRBV12-3/TRBV12-4
CDR3nt: TGTGCCAGCAGCAAAGTGGGTGACAGGGGTAACTATGGCTACACCTTC
CDR3aa: CASSKVGDRGNYGYTF

abundance: few
j_gene: TRBJ1-1
d_gene: NA
v_gene: TRBV29-1
CDR3nt: TGCAGCGTTCTAGGGAGAGTTGGGACTGAAGCTTTCTTT
CDR3aa: CSVLGRVGTEAFF

abundance: NA
j_gene: TRBJ1-1
d_gene: NA
v_gene: TRBV10-2
CDR3nt: TGCGCCAGCAGTGAACTCTCTGCTGTAGCTTTCTTT
CDR3aa: CASSELSAVAFF

abundance: NA
j_gene: TRBJ2-2
d_gene: NA
v_gene: TRBV24-1
CDR3nt: TGTGCCACCAGTGAGGGGGGCGTCGGCGGGGAGCTGTTTTTT
CDR3aa: CATSEGGVGGELFF

abundance: NA
j_gene: TRBJ2-7
d_gene: NA
v_gene: TRBV4-3
CDR3nt: TGCGCCAGCAGCCAAGATCCAGAGGACTACGAGCAGTACTTC
CDR3aa: CASSQDPEDYEQYF

abundance: NA
j_gene: TRBJ1-6
d_gene: TRBD1
v_gene: TRBV9
CDR3nt: TGTGCCAGCAGCGAGACAGGGGCCTTTAATTCACCCCTCCACTTT
CDR3aa: CASSETGAFNSPLHF

abundance: NA
j_gene: TRBJ2-3
d_gene: NA
v_gene: TRBV4-1
CDR3nt: TGCGCCAGCAGCCAAGGAGGGTCCTATACGCAGTATTTT
CDR3aa: CASSQGGSYTQYF

abundance: few
j_gene: TRBJ1-1
d_gene: NA
v_gene: TRBV5-6
CDR3nt: TGTGCCAGCAGCTTGGTCGCCAGCCGGAACACTGAAGCTTTCTTT
CDR3aa: CASSLVASRNTEAFF

abundance: few
j_gene: TRBJ1-4
d_gene: NA
v_gene: TRBV12-3/TRBV12-4
CDR3nt: TGTGCCAGCAGTCCCCCGGCAGGGGCTGTTGAAAAACTGTTTTTT
CDR3aa: CASSPPAGAVEKLFF

abundance: NA
j_gene: TRBJ1-5
d_gene: NA
v_gene: TRBV4-1
CDR3nt: TGCGCCAGCAGCCAAGCAGGGTTTCAGCCCCAGCATTTT
CDR3aa: CASSQAGFQPQHF

abundance: NA
j_gene: TRBJ2-7
d_gene: NA
v_gene: TRBV20-1
CDR3nt: TGCAGTGCTAGAGACCCGCAGGGGTTCCCCTACGAGCAGTACTTC
CDR3aa: CSARDPQGFPYEQYF

abundance: NA
j_gene: TRBJ1-1
d_gene: NA
v_gene: TRBV5-1
CDR3nt: TGCGCCAGCAGCTCTACATCGGGGTCTATGACAGCTTTCTTT
CDR3aa: CASSSTSGSMTAFF

abundance: NA
j_gene: TRBJ2-7
d_gene: NA
v_gene: TRBV7-9
CDR3nt: TGTGCCAGCAGCATTTCTGTTTACGAGCAGTACTTC
CDR3aa: CASSISVYEQYF

abundance: NA
j_gene: TRBJ1-2
d_gene: TRBD1
v_gene: TRBV28
CDR3nt: TGTGCCAGCAGGAGACAGGGGCGAAACTATGGCTACACCTTC
CDR3aa: CASRRQGRNYGYTF

abundance: many
j_gene: TRBJ2-5
d_gene: TRBD1
v_gene: TRBV20-1
CDR3nt: TGCAGTGCTTCTTCCCGAGGGGGCAAAGAGACCCAGTACTTC
CDR3aa: CSASSRGGKETQYF

abundance: few
j_gene: TRBJ2-3
d_gene: TRBD1
v_gene: TRBV20-1
CDR3nt: TGCAGTGCTAGTCGTCGGACAGGGGGGGACACAGATACGCAGTATTTT
CDR3aa: CSASRRTGGDTDTQYF

abundance: few
j_gene: TRBJ2-1
d_gene: TRBD1
v_gene: TRBV5-1
CDR3nt: TGCGCCAGCAGCTTCACAGGGGCCCTACCATCGAATGAGCAGTTCTTC
CDR3aa: CASSFTGALPSNEQFF

abundance: many
j_gene: TRBJ2-3
d_gene: TRBD2
v_gene: TRBV7-2
CDR3nt: TGTGCCAGCCGGGAGGTAGATACGCAGTATTTT
CDR3aa: CASREVDTQYF

abundance: NA
j_gene: TRBJ1-2
d_gene: NA
v_gene: TRBV27
CDR3nt: TGTGCCAGCAGTATCTGGGAGGGGAGCGGCTACACCTTC
CDR3aa: CASSIWEGSGYTF

abundance: many
j_gene: TRBJ1-5
d_gene: NA
v_gene: TRBV15
CDR3nt: TGTAGCAATCAGCCCCAGCATTTT
CDR3aa: CSNQPQHF

abundance: few
j_gene: TRBJ2-7
d_gene: NA
v_gene: TRBV29-1
CDR3nt: TGCAGCGTTGCCGGCGGCTACGAGCAGTACTTC
CDR3aa: CSVAGGYEQYF

abundance: few
j_gene: TRBJ1-1
d_gene: NA
v_gene: TRBV12-3/TRBV12-4
CDR3nt: TGTGCCAGCAGTTCCAACCGGGGGGGGCTCACTGAAGCTTTCTTT
CDR3aa: CASSSNRGGLTEAFF

abundance: many
j_gene: TRBJ2-3
d_gene: TRBD1
v_gene: TRBV7-2
CDR3nt: TGTGCCAGCAACAAGGGGGCGAGCACAGATACGCAGTATTTT
CDR3aa: CASNKGASTDTQYF